Detailed here is one T cell receptor (beta chain). The V gene's germline CDR1 is SGHRS and CDR2 YFSETQ. The CDR3 runs 11 residues. From the 5' RACE reads, TCRdb lists one entry per CDR3 protein and no DNA. This specimen shows around 180,000 distinct CDR3 sequences; the ten leading clones hold around 20%. This specimen belongs to a study of T cells expressing NK-cell markers. Study information: The TCR beta repertoires originated in sorted CD3+CD56+NKG2C+, CD3+CD56+NKG2C- and CD3+CD56-NKG2C+ T cells.

Sequencing was performed on blood T cells: a sorted CD56 or NKG2C T cell subset, CD4+ or CD8+ T cells, or bulk PBMC T cells (not recorded which). The receptor comes from a man aged 18-70 years in good health. The chain joins TRBV5-1 to TRBJ2-2. CDR3 amino acids: CASSPGWELFF.